The rows below give T cell receptor beta chains drawn from one sample of a study of beta chain bispecific antibodies for T cell cancers. Antigens of these TCRs are unknown. TCRdb reanalysed the 5' RACE reads using MiXCR and keeps one entry per CDR3 protein. There are about 20,000 distinct CDR3 sequences in the sample; around 2.4% occur only once, and more than 30% lies in the top ten. What was sequenced was healthy donor T cells cultured with leukemia cells. The receptors stem from a human donor in good health. Some clones in this sample may be carry-over from other donors' samples. CDR3s include the opening cysteine and the closing phenylalanine or tryptophan. A D gene is named only where the DNA matches it firmly. A row's size may be missing; if present it is once, few, many or a size class.

J: TRBJ2-3; D: NA; V: TRBV20-1; size: many; DNA: TGCAGTGCTAGTGGGGGGCAACGCACAGATACGCAGTATTTT; CDR3: CSASGGQRTDTQYF
J: TRBJ1-2; D: NA; V: TRBV7-2; size: NA; DNA: TGTGCCAGCACCTTACAGACAGCGGGTGGCTACACCTTC; CDR3: CASTLQTAGGYTF
J: TRBJ1-1; D: NA; V: TRBV27; size: many; DNA: TGTGCCAGCAGTTTATCACCAGGGAACACTGAAGCTTTCTTT; CDR3: CASSLSPGNTEAFF
J: TRBJ1-1; D: NA; V: TRBV5-1; size: many; DNA: TGCGCCAGCAGCTTCTCCGGGACCCGGGGCACTGAAGCTTTCTTT; CDR3: CASSFSGTRGTEAFF
J: TRBJ1-5; D: NA; V: TRBV5-6; size: many; DNA: TGTGCCAGCAGCTCCGACAATCAGCCCCAGCATTTT; CDR3: CASSSDNQPQHF
J: TRBJ2-3; D: TRBD1; V: TRBV7-6; size: many; DNA: TGTGCCAGCAGCCTTTTTACAGGGGGCGAGACAGATACGCAGTATTTT; CDR3: CASSLFTGGETDTQYF
J: TRBJ2-3; D: NA; V: TRBV7-3; size: many; DNA: TGTGCCAGCTCGCGGACGGGGGGCACAGATACGCAGTATTTT; CDR3: CASSRTGGTDTQYF
J: TRBJ2-2; D: TRBD1; V: TRBV4-1; size: many; DNA: TGCGCCAGCAGCCACCAGGGGGCCGGGGAGCTGTTTTTT; CDR3: CASSHQGAGELFF
J: TRBJ2-2; D: TRBD2; V: TRBV7-7; size: NA; DNA: TGTGCTAGCAGCGGGGATAACACCGGGGAGCTGTTTTTT; CDR3: CASSGDNTGELFF
J: TRBJ1-1; D: NA; V: TRBV20-1; size: many; DNA: TGCAGTGCTACGACCGAGAACACTGAAGCTTTCTTT; CDR3: CSATTENTEAFF
J: TRBJ2-1; D: NA; V: TRBV27; size: many; DNA: TGTGCCAGTAGACCACGGGTAGGTGGCGATGAGCAGTTCTTC; CDR3: CASRPRVGGDEQFF
J: TRBJ2-7; D: NA; V: TRBV5-1; size: many; DNA: TGCGCCAGCAGCGTGTCCCCCGGAGGTATCTCCTACGAGCAGTACTTC; CDR3: CASSVSPGGISYEQYF
J: TRBJ2-7; D: TRBD2; V: TRBV27; size: many; DNA: TGTGCCAGCAGCGCCTCGGGGGGACCCTACGAGCAGTACTTC; CDR3: CASSASGGPYEQYF
J: TRBJ2-3; D: NA; V: TRBV7-9; size: many; DNA: TGTGCCAGCAGCTTCACGACTGACTCCACAGATACGCAGTATTTT; CDR3: CASSFTTDSTDTQYF
J: TRBJ2-7; D: TRBD2; V: TRBV2; size: many; DNA: TGTGCCAGCAGTGAAGAGAGCGGGGAATTCTACGAGCAGTACTTC; CDR3: CASSEESGEFYEQYF
J: TRBJ1-2; D: TRBD1; V: TRBV7-9; size: few; DNA: TGTGCCAGCAGTTCCCTAGGGGACAGGGGGCCTGGCTACACCTTC; CDR3: CASSSLGDRGPGYTF
J: TRBJ2-1; D: TRBD1; V: TRBV11-2; size: many; DNA: TGTGCCAGCAGCGCGACAGGGGAAAATGAGCAGTTCTTC; CDR3: CASSATGENEQFF
J: TRBJ2-4; D: NA; V: TRBV21-1; size: medium-sized; DNA: TGTGCCAGCGCTCGCCCAGGCCCACTAGCCAAAAACATTCAGTACTTC; CDR3: CASARPGPLAKNIQYF
J: TRBJ1-1; D: TRBD1; V: TRBV6-2/TRBV6-3; size: many; DNA: TGTGCCAGCAGCACGGGACAGATCCCCGGACCCACTGAAGCTTTCTTT; CDR3: CASSTGQIPGPTEAFF
J: TRBJ2-7; D: NA; V: TRBV20-1; size: many; DNA: TGCAGTGCTAGAGTGAAGGGCTCCTACGAGCAGTACTTC; CDR3: CSARVKGSYEQYF
J: TRBJ1-2; D: NA; V: TRBV20-1; size: few; DNA: TGCAGTGCTACCCTGGTCGAGGACTATGGCTACACCTTC; CDR3: CSATLVEDYGYTF
J: TRBJ1-3; D: NA; V: TRBV4-1; size: many; DNA: TGCGCCAGCAGCCAAGTACCAAAACACGTGCAGGGCCTAAACACCATATATTTT; CDR3: CASSQVPKHVQGLNTIYF
J: TRBJ2-1; D: NA; V: TRBV5-8; size: medium-sized; DNA: TGTGCCAGCAGCTTCGGGTGGGGGGAATCCTACAATGAGCAGTTCTTC; CDR3: CASSFGWGESYNEQFF
J: TRBJ1-3; D: NA; V: TRBV10-3; size: many; DNA: TGTGCCATCAGTGTAGGGGGCTCTGGAAACACCATATATTTT; CDR3: CAISVGGSGNTIYF
J: TRBJ2-1; D: NA; V: TRBV10-3; size: many; DNA: TGTGCCATCAGAGGTTCCAAAGAGCAGTTCTTC; CDR3: CAIRGSKEQFF
J: TRBJ1-2; D: NA; V: TRBV12-3/TRBV12-4; size: many; DNA: TGTGCCAGCAGTTCCCGAGGTCCCCCCGGCTACACCTTC; CDR3: CASSSRGPPGYTF
J: TRBJ1-5; D: NA; V: TRBV19; size: few; DNA: TGTGCCAGTAGTATACGCCAGGGAGATCAGCCCCAGCATTTT; CDR3: CASSIRQGDQPQHF
J: TRBJ2-2; D: NA; V: TRBV20-1; size: many; DNA: TGCAGTGCCCGCCCCTTGGATCTCACAGAGAACACCGGGGAGCTGTTTTTT; CDR3: CSARPLDLTENTGELFF
J: TRBJ2-7; D: NA; V: TRBV7-9; size: many; DNA: TGTGCCAGCAGCTTAAGGGGGTTAGACGAGCAGTACTTC; CDR3: CASSLRGLDEQYF
J: TRBJ2-7; D: NA; V: TRBV7-8; size: many; DNA: TGTGCCAGCAGCTGGGAAATGTCCGACTCAGCCTACGAGCAGTACTTC; CDR3: CASSWEMSDSAYEQYF
J: TRBJ1-5; D: NA; V: TRBV30; size: many; DNA: TGTGCCTGGAGTGGACAGATTAGCAATCAGCCCCAGCATTTT; CDR3: CAWSGQISNQPQHF
J: TRBJ2-3; D: TRBD2; V: TRBV4-1; size: many; DNA: TGCGCCAGCAGCCCTGGGACTAGCGGGCCTCCAAGGGTCACAGATACGCAGTATTTT; CDR3: CASSPGTSGPPRVTDTQYF
J: TRBJ1-5; D: NA; V: TRBV6-6; size: many; DNA: TGTGCCAGCAGTCAAAGGTGGGGGAGCGGACAGCCCCAGCATTTT; CDR3: CASSQRWGSGQPQHF
J: TRBJ2-4; D: TRBD1; V: TRBV20-1; size: medium-sized; DNA: TGCAGTTCTGAGACCGGGACAGGGGGAAACATTCAGTACTTC; CDR3: CSSETGTGGNIQYF
J: TRBJ1-4; D: NA; V: TRBV7-8; size: many; DNA: TGTGCCAGCACCCCGCGAGGGGATAATGAAAAACTGTTTTTT; CDR3: CASTPRGDNEKLFF
J: TRBJ2-7; D: TRBD1; V: TRBV4-1; size: medium-sized; DNA: TGCGCCAACCGACCCGGGACAGGCTCCTACGAGCAGTACTTC; CDR3: CANRPGTGSYEQYF
J: TRBJ1-1; D: NA; V: TRBV27; size: many; DNA: TGTGCCAGCGTAGCGCCCGGGGGGACTGAAGCTTTCTTT; CDR3: CASVAPGGTEAFF
J: TRBJ2-1; D: TRBD2; V: TRBV11-2; size: medium-sized; DNA: TGTGCCAGCGCAATCATAGCGGGAACCCCCGGTGAGCAGTTCTTC; CDR3: CASAIIAGTPGEQFF
J: TRBJ2-7; D: TRBD1; V: TRBV27; size: many; DNA: TGTGCCAGCAGGTCTACAGGGGGCGAGTACGAGCAGTACTTC; CDR3: CASRSTGGEYEQYF
J: TRBJ2-1; D: NA; V: TRBV5-1; size: many; DNA: TGCGCCAGCAGCCCGCCAGGGGATGAGCAGTTCTTC; CDR3: CASSPPGDEQFF
J: TRBJ2-1; D: TRBD2; V: TRBV29-1; size: many; DNA: TGCAGCGTTGAAGGATCAGGCCCTCTCCCCGCTAGCGGGGAATCCTACAATGAGCAGTTCTTC; CDR3: CSVEGSGPLPASGESYNEQFF
J: TRBJ1-2; D: NA; V: TRBV5-1; size: many; DNA: TGCGCCAGCAGAGAAGATCCTAACTATGGCTACACCTTC; CDR3: CASREDPNYGYTF
J: TRBJ2-7; D: TRBD1; V: TRBV7-8; size: NA; DNA: TGTGCCAGCAGCACGGACAGGGCCTACGAGCAGTACTTC; CDR3: CASSTDRAYEQYF
J: TRBJ2-2; D: NA; V: TRBV19; size: many; DNA: TGTGCCAGTAGTACCCCCACCGGGGAGCTGTTTTTT; CDR3: CASSTPTGELFF
J: TRBJ2-7; D: NA; V: TRBV20-1; size: many; DNA: TGCAGTGCTAGAGTTGGCCTTGGACGGGCCTTCGCCTACGAGCAGTACTTC; CDR3: CSARVGLGRAFAYEQYF
J: TRBJ2-2; D: NA; V: TRBV19; size: many; DNA: TGTGCCACTCGGCAGAGGAACACCGGGGAGCTGTTTTTT; CDR3: CATRQRNTGELFF
J: TRBJ2-6; D: NA; V: TRBV27; size: many; DNA: TGTGCCAGCAGTACGGTCCTCTCTGGGGCCAACGTCCTGACTTTC; CDR3: CASSTVLSGANVLTF
J: TRBJ2-5; D: TRBD2; V: TRBV28; size: many; DNA: TGTGCCAGCAGTCTTAGCGGGGGGGCCGTTGAGACCCAGTACTTC; CDR3: CASSLSGGAVETQYF
J: TRBJ2-3; D: TRBD2; V: TRBV7-3; size: many; DNA: TGTGCCAGCAGCTTGATAGCGGGGGGGGGGACAGATACGCAGTATTTT; CDR3: CASSLIAGGGTDTQYF
J: TRBJ2-7; D: NA; V: TRBV10-3; size: many; DNA: TGTGCCATCAGTGAGTCTGGTTTGGGGACGTCCCGGTCTTCCGAGCAGTACTTC; CDR3: CAISESGLGTSRSSEQYF
J: TRBJ2-1; D: TRBD1; V: TRBV7-9; size: few; DNA: TGTGCCAGCAGCCGCTCAAAAGAGGTGGGGACAGGGCTATACAATGAGCAGTTCTTC; CDR3: CASSRSKEVGTGLYNEQFF
J: TRBJ1-4; D: NA; V: TRBV29-1; size: many; DNA: TGCAGCGTTGAATTGGCAGGCCTATTCCCTGAAAAACTGTTTTTT; CDR3: CSVELAGLFPEKLFF
J: TRBJ2-5; D: NA; V: TRBV27; size: many; DNA: TGTGCCAGCAGTTTACGGGACAGGCGGGGGGAGACCCAGTACTTC; CDR3: CASSLRDRRGETQYF
J: TRBJ2-1; D: TRBD1; V: TRBV2; size: many; DNA: TGTGCCGGGAAGACAGGGGACTCCTACAATGAGCAGTTCTTC; CDR3: CAGKTGDSYNEQFF
J: TRBJ2-1; D: NA; V: TRBV6-6; size: NA; DNA: TGTGCCAGCAGTTACTCGATATTCGTCTTATGGGGGGAGAGCTCCTACAATGAGCAGTTCTTC; CDR3: CASSYSIFVLWGESSYNEQFF